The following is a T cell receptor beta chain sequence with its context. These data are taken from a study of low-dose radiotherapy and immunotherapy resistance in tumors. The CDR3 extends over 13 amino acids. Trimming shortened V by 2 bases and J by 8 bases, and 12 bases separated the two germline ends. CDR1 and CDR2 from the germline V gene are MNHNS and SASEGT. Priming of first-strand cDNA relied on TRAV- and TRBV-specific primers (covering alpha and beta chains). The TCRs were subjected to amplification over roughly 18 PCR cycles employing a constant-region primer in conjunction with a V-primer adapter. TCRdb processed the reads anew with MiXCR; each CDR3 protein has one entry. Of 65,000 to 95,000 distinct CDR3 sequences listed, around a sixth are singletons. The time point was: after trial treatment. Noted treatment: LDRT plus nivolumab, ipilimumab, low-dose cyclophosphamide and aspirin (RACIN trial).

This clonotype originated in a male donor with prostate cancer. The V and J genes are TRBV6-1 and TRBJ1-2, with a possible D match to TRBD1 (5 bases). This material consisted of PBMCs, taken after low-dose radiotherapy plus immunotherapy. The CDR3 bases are TGTGCCAGCAGTGAAACGAGACAGCGGGGCTACACCTTC. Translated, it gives CASSETRQRGYTF.